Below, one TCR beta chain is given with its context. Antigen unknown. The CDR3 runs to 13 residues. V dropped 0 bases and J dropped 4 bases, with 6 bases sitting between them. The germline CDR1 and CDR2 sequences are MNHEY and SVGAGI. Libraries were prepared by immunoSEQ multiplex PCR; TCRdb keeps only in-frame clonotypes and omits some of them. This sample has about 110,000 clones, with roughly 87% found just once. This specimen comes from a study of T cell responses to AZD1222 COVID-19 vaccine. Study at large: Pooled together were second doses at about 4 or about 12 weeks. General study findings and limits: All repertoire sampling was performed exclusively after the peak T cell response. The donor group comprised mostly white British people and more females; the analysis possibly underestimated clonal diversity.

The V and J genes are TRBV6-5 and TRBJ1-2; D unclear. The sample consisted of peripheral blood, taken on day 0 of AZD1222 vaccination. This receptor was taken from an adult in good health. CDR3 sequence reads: CASSYSAAYGYTF. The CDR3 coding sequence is TGTGCCAGCAGTTACTCGGCGGCCTATGGCTACACCTTC.